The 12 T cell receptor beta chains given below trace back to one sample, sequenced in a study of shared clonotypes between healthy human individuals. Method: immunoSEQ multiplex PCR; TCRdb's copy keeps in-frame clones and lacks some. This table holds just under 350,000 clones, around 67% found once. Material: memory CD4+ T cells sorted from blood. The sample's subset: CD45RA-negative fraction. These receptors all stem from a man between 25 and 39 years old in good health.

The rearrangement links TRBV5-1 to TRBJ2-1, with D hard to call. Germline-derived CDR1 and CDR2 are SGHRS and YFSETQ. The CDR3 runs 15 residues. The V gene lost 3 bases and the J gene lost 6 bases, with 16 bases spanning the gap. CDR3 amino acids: CASSWGTGLGNEQFF. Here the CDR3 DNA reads TGCGCCAGCAGCTGGGGTACGGGCCTGGGCAATGAGCAGTTCTTC.

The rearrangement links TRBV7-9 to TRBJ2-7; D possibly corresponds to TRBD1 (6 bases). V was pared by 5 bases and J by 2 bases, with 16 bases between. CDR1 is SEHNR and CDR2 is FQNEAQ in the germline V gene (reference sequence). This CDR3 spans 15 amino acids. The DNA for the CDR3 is TGTGCCAGCAGCCCATCGACAGGTAGTGCCTACGAGCAGTACTTC. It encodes CASSPSTGSAYEQYF.

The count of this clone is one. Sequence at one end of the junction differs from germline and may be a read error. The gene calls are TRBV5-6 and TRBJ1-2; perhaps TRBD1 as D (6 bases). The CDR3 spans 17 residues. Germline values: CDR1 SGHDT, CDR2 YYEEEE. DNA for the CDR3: TGTGCCAGCAGCCCGAGCCGGACAGAAGGCTGGAACTATGGCCACACCTTC. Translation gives CASSPSRTEGWNYGHTF.

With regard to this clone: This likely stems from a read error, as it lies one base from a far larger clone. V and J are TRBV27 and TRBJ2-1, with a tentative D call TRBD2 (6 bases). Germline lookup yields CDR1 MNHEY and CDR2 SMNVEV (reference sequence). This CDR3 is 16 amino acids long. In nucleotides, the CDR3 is TGTGCCAGCAGCCCTATCGGGCTCGCGGGGTACAATAAGCAGTTCTTC. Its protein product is CASSPIGLAGYNKQFF.

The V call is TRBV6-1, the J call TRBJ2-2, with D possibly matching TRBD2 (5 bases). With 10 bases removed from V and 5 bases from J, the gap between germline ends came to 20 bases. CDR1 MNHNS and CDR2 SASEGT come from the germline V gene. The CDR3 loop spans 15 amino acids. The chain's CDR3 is CATLPGFPRTGELFF. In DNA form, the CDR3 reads TGTGCCACCCTTCCGGGGTTTCCGAGAACCGGGGAGCTGTTTTTT.

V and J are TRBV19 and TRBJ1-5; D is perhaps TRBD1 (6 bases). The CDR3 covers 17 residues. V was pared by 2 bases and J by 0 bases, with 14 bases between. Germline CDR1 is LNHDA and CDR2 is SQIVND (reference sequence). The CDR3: CASSIQGSLYSNQPQHF. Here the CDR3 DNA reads TGTGCCAGTAGTATACAGGGGTCCCTATATAGCAATCAGCCCCAGCATTTT.

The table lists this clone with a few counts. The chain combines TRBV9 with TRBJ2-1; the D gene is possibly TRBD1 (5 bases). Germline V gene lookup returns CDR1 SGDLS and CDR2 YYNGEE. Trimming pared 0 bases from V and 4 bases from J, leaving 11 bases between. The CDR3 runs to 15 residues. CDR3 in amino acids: CASSVGGNQYNEQFF. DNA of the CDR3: TGTGCCAGCAGCGTAGGGGGCAACCAATACAATGAGCAGTTCTTC. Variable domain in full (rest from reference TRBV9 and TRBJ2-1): DSGVTQTPKHLITATGQRVTLRCSPRSGDLSVYWYQQSLDQGLQFLIQYYNGEERAKGNILERFSAQQFPDLHSELNLSSLELGDSALYFCASSVGGNQYNEQFFGPGTRLTVL.

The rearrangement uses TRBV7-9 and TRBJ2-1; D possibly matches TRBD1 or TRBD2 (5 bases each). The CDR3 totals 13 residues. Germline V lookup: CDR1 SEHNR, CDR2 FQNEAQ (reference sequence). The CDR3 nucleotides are TGTGCTTTCGGGGCTGAAACCTACAATGAGCAGTTCTTC. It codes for CAFGAETYNEQFF.

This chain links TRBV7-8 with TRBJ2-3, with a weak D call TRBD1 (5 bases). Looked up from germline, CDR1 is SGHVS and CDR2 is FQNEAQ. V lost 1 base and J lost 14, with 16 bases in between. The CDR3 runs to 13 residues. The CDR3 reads CASSLGDSHSPYF. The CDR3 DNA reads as TGTGCCAGCAGCTTAGGTGACAGCCATAGTCCGTATTTT. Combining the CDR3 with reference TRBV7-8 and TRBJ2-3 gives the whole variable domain GAGVSQSPRYKVAKRGQDVALRCDPISGHVSLFWYQQALGQGPEFLTYFQNEAQLDKSGLPSDRFFAERPEGSVSTLKIQRTQQEDSAVYLCASSLGDSHSPYFGPGTRLTVL.

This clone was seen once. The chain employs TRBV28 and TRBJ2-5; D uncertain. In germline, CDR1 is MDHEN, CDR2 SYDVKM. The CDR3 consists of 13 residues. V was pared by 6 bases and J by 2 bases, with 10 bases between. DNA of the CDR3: TGTGCCAGCAGGGACGTGGGGCAAGAGACCCAGTACTTC. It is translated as CASRDVGQETQYF.

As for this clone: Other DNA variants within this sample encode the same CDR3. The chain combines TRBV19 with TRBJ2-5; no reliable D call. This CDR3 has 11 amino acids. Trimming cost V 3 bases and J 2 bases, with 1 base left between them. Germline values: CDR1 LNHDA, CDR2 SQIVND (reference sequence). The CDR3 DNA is TGTGCCAGTAGTATTCAAGAGACCCAGTACTTC. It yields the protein CASSIQETQYF.

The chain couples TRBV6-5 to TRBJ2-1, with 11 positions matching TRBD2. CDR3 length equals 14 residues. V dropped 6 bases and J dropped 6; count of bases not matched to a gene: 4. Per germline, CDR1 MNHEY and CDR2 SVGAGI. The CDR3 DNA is TGTGCCAGCAGCAAACTAGCGGGAGTCAATGAGCAGTTCTTC. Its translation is CASSKLAGVNEQFF.